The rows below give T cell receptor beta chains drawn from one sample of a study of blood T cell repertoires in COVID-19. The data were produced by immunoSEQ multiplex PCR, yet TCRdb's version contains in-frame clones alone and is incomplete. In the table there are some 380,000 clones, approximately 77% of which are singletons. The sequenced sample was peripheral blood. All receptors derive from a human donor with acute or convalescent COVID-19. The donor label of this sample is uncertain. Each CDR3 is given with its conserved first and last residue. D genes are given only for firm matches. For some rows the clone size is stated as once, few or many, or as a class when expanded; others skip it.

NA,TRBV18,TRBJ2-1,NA,TGTGCCAGCTCACCTTTACCTGGGGGCACAGAGCAGTTCTTC,CASSPLPGGTEQFF
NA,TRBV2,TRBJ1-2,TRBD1,TGTGCCAGCAGTGAAACCTGGACAGGATCCTATGGCTACACCTTC,CASSETWTGSYGYTF
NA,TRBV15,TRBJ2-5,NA,TGTGCCACCAGCAGAGACCTCGGCCAGGGGGGTGAGACCCAGTACTTC,CATSRDLGQGGETQYF
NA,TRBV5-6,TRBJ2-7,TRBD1,TGTGCCAGCGGAAGGACAGGCATCTACGAGCAGTACTTC,CASGRTGIYEQYF
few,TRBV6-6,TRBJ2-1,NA,TGTGCCAGCAGTCCGGGAACAGGGACCTACAATGAGCAGTTCTTC,CASSPGTGTYNEQFF
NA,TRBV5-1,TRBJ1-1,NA,TGCGCCAGCAGCTTGTACCGCCGACAAATGAACACTGAAGCTTTCTTT,CASSLYRRQMNTEAFF
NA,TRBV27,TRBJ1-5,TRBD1,TGTGCCAGCAGCCAGGACAGGGCACAGCCCCAGCATTTT,CASSQDRAQPQHF
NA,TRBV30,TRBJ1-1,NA,TGTGCCTGGAGTGTGTTGAGAAACACTGAAGCTTTCTTT,CAWSVLRNTEAFF
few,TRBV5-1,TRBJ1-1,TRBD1,TGCGCCAGCAGCTTGGTCGCAGGGGGCGTTGGCACTGAAGCTTTCTTT,CASSLVAGGVGTEAFF
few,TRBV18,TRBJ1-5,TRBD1,TGTGCCAGCTCCCCCACAGGGGGTAATCAGCCCCAGCATTTT,CASSPTGGNQPQHF
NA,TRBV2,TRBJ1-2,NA,TGTGCCAGTAGGGACTCCGGGGACTATGGCTACACCTTC,CASRDSGDYGYTF
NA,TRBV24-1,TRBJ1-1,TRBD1,TGTGCCACCAGTGATCGTAGTACAGGGGTCGGAGCTTTCTTT,CATSDRSTGVGAFF
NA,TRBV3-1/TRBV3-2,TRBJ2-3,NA,TGTGCCAGCAGCCGGACAGCCTCAGATACGCAGTATTTT,CASSRTASDTQYF
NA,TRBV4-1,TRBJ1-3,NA,TGCGCCAGCAGCCTCGGGACACAAAACACCATATATTTT,CASSLGTQNTIYF
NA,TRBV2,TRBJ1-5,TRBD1,TGTGCCAGCAGTGAATTAGCAGGGGGCGCTTATAGCAATCAGCCCCAGCATTTT,CASSELAGGAYSNQPQHF
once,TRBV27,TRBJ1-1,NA,TGTGCCAGCAAAAAACAGGGTTTGGACACTGAAGCTTTCTTT,CASKKQGLDTEAFF
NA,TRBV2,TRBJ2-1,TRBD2,TGTGCCAGCAGTTTGACTAGCGGGAGGAGTGAGCAGTTCTTC,CASSLTSGRSEQFF
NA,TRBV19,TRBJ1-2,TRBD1,TGTGCCAGTAAAGGGGACAGGGCCTATGGCTACACCTTC,CASKGDRAYGYTF
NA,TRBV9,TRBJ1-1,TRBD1,TGTGCCAGCAGCCCCGAACACTACAGGGGCACTGAAGCTTTCTTT,CASSPEHYRGTEAFF
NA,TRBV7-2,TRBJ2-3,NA,TGTGCCAGCAGCCAACACAAAGCAGATACGCAGTATTTT,CASSQHKADTQYF
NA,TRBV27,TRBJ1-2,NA,TGTGCCAGCAGTTTGGGGGGGTCTAAACCGAAAGGCTACACCTTC,CASSLGGSKPKGYTF
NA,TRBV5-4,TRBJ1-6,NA,TGTGCCAGCAGCTTGGCAGGGGCAGGTTCACCCCTCCACTTT,CASSLAGAGSPLHF
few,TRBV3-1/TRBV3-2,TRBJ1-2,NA,TGTGCCAGCAGCCCCTCCACGCGACGGGTTTATGGCTACACCTTC,CASSPSTRRVYGYTF
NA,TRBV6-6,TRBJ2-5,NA,TGTGCCAGCACCCCACCAGGGGTGGAGACCCAGTACTTC,CASTPPGVETQYF
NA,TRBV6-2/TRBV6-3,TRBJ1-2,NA,TGTGCCAGCAGTTACTCGCCGGGAGCCTACACCTTC,CASSYSPGAYTF
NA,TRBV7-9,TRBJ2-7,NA,TGTGCCAGCGGCGGTAGCTCCTACGAGCAGTACTTC,CASGGSSYEQYF
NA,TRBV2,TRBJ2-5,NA,TGTGCCAGCAGTACGCTTGAGAGGGAGACCCAGTACTTC,CASSTLERETQYF
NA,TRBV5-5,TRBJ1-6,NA,TGTGCCAGCAGCAGGACAGATAATTCACCCCTCCACTTT,CASSRTDNSPLHF
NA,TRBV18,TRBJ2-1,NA,TGTGCCAGCTCACCCCTACGCGGGACAGAAAACAATGAGCAGTTCTTC,CASSPLRGTENNEQFF
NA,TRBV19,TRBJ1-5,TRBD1,TGTGCCAGTAGATCCCGACAGGGGGCCGGACAGCCCCAGCATTTT,CASRSRQGAGQPQHF
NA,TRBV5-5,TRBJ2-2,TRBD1,TGTGCCAGCAGCCAGGCCCCAGGACAGGGCCCCACGAACACCGGGGAGCTGTTTTTT,CASSQAPGQGPTNTGELFF
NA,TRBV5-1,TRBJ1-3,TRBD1,TGCGCCAGCAGCTCAGGGGGCGCTGGAAACACCATATATTTT,CASSSGGAGNTIYF
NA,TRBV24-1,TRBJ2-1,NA,TGTGCCACCAGTGACTCCCAGGGTAGTGTCGATGGTGAGCAGTTCTTC,CATSDSQGSVDGEQFF
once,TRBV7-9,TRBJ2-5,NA,TGTGCCAGCAGCTTGCGGGGTGCGCAAGAGACCCAGTACTTC,CASSLRGAQETQYF
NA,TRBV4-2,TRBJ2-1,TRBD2,TGTGCCAGCAGCCAAGATCCCAGACTAGCGGGAGTTTCCTACAATGAGCAGTTCTTC,CASSQDPRLAGVSYNEQFF
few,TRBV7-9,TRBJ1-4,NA,TGTGCCAGCAGCTTAAGGGGGGGTAATGAAAAACTGTTTTTT,CASSLRGGNEKLFF
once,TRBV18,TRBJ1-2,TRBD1,TGTGCCAGCTCAAGAGACAGGGGATTGGACTATGGCTACACCTTC,CASSRDRGLDYGYTF
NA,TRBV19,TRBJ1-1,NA,TGTGCCAGTAGTATTTCGGGAGTCGGCACTGAAGCTTTCTTT,CASSISGVGTEAFF
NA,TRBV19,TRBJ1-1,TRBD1,TGTGCCAGTAGTACCAGACAGGGGGGGAACACTGAAGCTTTCTTT,CASSTRQGGNTEAFF
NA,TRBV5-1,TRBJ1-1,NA,TGCGCCAGCAGCTTATCCGGGGGAATGAACACTGAAGCTTTCTTT,CASSLSGGMNTEAFF
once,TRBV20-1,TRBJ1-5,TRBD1,TGCAGTGCTAGTGAGGGGGCAGATCAGCCCCAGCATTTT,CSASEGADQPQHF
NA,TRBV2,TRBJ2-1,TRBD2,TGTGCCAGCAGTGAGGAGAGCGGGGGTTACAATGAGCAGTTCTTC,CASSEESGGYNEQFF
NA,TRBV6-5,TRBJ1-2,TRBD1,TGTGCCAGCAGACCGGGACAGTCTTCCTATGGCTACACCTTC,CASRPGQSSYGYTF
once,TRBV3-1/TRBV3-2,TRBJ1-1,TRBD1,TGTGCCAGCAGCCAAGATTTAGACGCCGCAGGGGGAAATACTGAAGCTTTCTTT,CASSQDLDAAGGNTEAFF
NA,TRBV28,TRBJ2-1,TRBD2,TGTGCCAGCAGTACAACTAGCGGGGGGGCCTTTGAGCAGTTCTTC,CASSTTSGGAFEQFF
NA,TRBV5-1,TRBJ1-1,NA,TGCGCCAGCAAAGCGGCGGAACATATGAACACTGAAGCTTTCTTT,CASKAAEHMNTEAFF
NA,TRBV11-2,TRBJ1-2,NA,TGTGCCAGCAGCTCCGCGGGGGGCCACTATGGCTACACCTTC,CASSSAGGHYGYTF
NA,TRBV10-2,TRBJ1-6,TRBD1,TGCGCCAGCAGTCCTTGGACAGGGGGTAAAGCATCCTATAATTCACCCCTCCACTTT,CASSPWTGGKASYNSPLHF